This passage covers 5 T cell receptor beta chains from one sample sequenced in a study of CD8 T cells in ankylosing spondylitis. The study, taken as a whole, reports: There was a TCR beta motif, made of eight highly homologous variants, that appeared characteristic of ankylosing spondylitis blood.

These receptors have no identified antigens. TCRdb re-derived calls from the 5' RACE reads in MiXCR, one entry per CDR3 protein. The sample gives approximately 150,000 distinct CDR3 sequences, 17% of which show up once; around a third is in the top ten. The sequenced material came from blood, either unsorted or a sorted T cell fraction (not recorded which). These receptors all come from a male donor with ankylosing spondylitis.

The CDR3 loop reads CSAMTLYEQYF. CDR3 nucleotide sequence: TGCAGCGCCATGACCCTCTACGAGCAGTACTTC. This chain links TRBV29-1 with TRBJ2-7; D gene unclear. The V end lost 7 bases, the J end lost 3 bases, and 10 bases lay between the germline ends. Per the germline V gene, CDR1 is SQVTM and CDR2 is ANQGSEA. This CDR3 is built from 11 residues.

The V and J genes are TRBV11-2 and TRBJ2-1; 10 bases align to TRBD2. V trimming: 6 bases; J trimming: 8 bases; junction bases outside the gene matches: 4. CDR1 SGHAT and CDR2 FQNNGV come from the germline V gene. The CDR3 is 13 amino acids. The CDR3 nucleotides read TGTGCCAGCAGACAGGGGACTAGCGATGAGCAGTTCTTC. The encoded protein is CASRQGTSDEQFF.

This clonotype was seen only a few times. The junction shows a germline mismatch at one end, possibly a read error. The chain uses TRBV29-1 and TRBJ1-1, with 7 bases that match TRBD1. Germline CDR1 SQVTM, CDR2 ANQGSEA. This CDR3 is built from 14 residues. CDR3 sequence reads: CSVGEDRTNTEPFF. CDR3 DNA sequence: TGCAGCGTTGGGGAGGACAGGACAAACACTGAACCTTTCTTT. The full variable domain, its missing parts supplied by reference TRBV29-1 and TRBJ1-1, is SAVISQKPSRDICQRGTSLTIQCQVDSQVTMMFWYRQQPGQSLTLIATANQGSEATYESGFVIDKFPISRPNLTFSTLTVSNMSPEDSSIYLCSVGEDRTNTEPFFGQGTRLTVV.

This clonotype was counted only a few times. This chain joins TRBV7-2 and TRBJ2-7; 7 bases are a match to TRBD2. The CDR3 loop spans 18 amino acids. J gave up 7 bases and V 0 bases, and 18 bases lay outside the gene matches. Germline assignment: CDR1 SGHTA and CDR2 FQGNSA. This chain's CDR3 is CASSLAPRGLAAVREQYF. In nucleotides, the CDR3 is TGTGCCAGCAGCTTAGCCCCCCGTGGGCTAGCGGCCGTTCGGGAGCAGTACTTC.

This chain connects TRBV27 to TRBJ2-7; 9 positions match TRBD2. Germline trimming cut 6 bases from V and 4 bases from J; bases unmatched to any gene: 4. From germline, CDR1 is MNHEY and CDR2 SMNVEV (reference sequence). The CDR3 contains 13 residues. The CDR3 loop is CASSGTSRYEQYF. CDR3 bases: TGTGCCAGCAGCGGGACTAGCCGTTACGAGCAGTACTTC.